This passage covers 8 T cell receptor beta chains from one sample sequenced in a study of blood T cell repertoires in COVID-19 (dated by TCRdb to 2020 to 2021). Receptor libraries were prepared by the immunoSEQ multiplex PCR assay. TCRdb obtained this table from immuneACCESS and retained in-frame rearrangements with V and J assigned. These tables miss some clones; where compared with another copy, unresolved V genes account for less than half of the shortfall, and the remainder is unexplained. The sample contains around 140,000 clones, 80% to 90% of them found a single time. 11% of the sample is in the top ten clones. Sequencing used PBMCs or T cells enriched from blood (not recorded which). The source is a man aged 60 to 75 who had recovered from COVID-19.

The CDR3 is CASSLGLEETQYF. The CDR3 DNA follows: TGCGCCAGCAGCTTGGGACTAGAAGAGACCCAGTACTTC. The chain combines TRBV5-1 with TRBJ2-5; the D gene is possibly TRBD2 (6 bases). The CDR3 has 13 amino acids. V lost 0 bases, J lost 3 bases, and 6 bases lay in between. From germline, CDR1 is SGHRS and CDR2 YFSETQ.

The chain joins TRBV27 to TRBJ2-1; tentatively, D is TRBD2 (6 bases). Trimming cost V 6 bases and J 3 bases, with 9 bases left between them. The CDR3 length is 13 residues. Looked up from germline, CDR1 is MNHEY and CDR2 is SMNVEV (reference sequence). The CDR3 reads CASSFGSYNEQFF. The CDR3 DNA reads TGTGCCAGCAGCTTCGGGAGCTACAATGAGCAGTTCTTC.

The chain is built from TRBV5-1 and TRBJ2-3, with D tentatively TRBD2 (6 bases). This CDR3 has 15 residues. The V gene lost 0 bases and the J gene lost 1 base, with 9 bases spanning the gap. Germline assignment: CDR1 SGHRS and CDR2 YFSETQ. This CDR3 reads CASSLGGGGTDTQYF. Written as DNA, the CDR3 is TGCGCCAGCAGCTTGGGGGGCGGGGGCACAGATACGCAGTATTTT.

Only one count was recorded for this clone. The chain joins TRBV9 to TRBJ1-4, with TRBD1 matching over 10 bases. The germline V gene has CDR1 SGDLS and CDR2 YYNGEE. CDR3 length equals 16 residues. V lost 0 bases and J lost 6; bases outside the gene matches: 5. The DNA for the CDR3 is TGTGCCAGCAGCGTAGCTTCGGGACAGGGGTATGAAAAACTGTTTTTT. It yields the protein CASSVASGQGYEKLFF.

The V gene is TRBV14, the J gene TRBJ2-1; weak D call: TRBD2 (6 bases). The V end was cut by 4 bases, the J end by 0 bases, with 22 bases between. Germline-derived CDR1 and CDR2 are SGHDN and FVKESK. This CDR3 has 19 amino acids. The CDR3 nucleotides read TGTGCCAGCAGCCCCCTTATGGGACTGGGGATAAGCTCCTACAATGAGCAGTTCTTC. The encoded protein is CASSPLMGLGISSYNEQFF.

The chain combines TRBV7-9 with TRBJ1-5, with D maybe TRBD1 (5 bases). The CDR3 is 16 amino acids. V was pared by 5 bases and J by 1 base, with 15 bases between. Germline V gene data show CDR1 as SEHNR and CDR2 as FQNEAQ (reference sequence). In nucleotides, the CDR3 is TGTGCCAGCAGCCTATACCAGGGTCGGAGCAATCAGCCCCAGCATTTT. Amino acid sequence: CASSLYQGRSNQPQHF.

The chain couples TRBV28 to TRBJ2-7; 7 bases are a match to TRBD1. Germline CDR1 reads MDHEN; CDR2 reads SYDVKM. Germline trimming cut 7 bases from V and 6 bases from J; bases unmatched to any gene: 9. CDR3 length: 13 amino acids. For the CDR3, the DNA is TGTGCCAGCACAGAGAGACAGGGTACCGAGCAGTACTTC. As protein: CASTERQGTEQYF.

The chain joins TRBV9 to TRBJ2-2; 9 nucleotides align to TRBD2. CDR1 is SGDLS, CDR2 YYNGEE, per germline. The ends lost 7 bases at V and 4 bases at J; junction bases unmatched: 11. CDR3 length equals 16 residues. Here the CDR3 DNA reads TGTGCCAGCGGGGGTTTAGCGGGAGAAGTCACCGGGGAGCTGTTTTTT. Translated: CASGGLAGEVTGELFF.